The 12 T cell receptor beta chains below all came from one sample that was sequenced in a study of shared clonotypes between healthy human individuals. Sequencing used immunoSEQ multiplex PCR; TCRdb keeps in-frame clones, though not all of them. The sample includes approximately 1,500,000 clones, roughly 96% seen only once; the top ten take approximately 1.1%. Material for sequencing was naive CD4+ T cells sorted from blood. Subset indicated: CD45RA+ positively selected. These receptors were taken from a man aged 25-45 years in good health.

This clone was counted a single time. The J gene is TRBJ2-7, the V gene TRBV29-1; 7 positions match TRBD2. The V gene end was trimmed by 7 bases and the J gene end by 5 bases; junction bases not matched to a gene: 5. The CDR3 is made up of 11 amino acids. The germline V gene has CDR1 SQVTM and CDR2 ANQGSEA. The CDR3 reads CSALRGDEQYF. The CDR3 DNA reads TGCAGCGCCCTACGGGGGGACGAGCAGTACTTC.

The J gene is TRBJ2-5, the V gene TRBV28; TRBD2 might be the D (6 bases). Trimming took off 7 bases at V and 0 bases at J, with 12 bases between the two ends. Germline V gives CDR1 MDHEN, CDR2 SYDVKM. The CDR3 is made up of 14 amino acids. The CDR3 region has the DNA TGTGCCAGCACCCTGGGAGGTTACCAAGAGACCCAGTACTTC. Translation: CASTLGGYQETQYF.

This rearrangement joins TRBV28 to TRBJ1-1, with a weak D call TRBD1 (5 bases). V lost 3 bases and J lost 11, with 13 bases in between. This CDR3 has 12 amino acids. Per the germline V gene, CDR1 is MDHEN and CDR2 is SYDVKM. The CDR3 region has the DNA TGTGCCAGCAGTTTCCAGGGTCGTGGGGCTTTCTTT. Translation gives CASSFQGRGAFF.

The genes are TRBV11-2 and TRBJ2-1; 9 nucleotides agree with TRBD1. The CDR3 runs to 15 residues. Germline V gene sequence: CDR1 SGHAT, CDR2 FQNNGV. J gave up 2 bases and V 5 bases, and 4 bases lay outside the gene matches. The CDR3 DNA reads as TGTGCCAGCAGCAGCCGGGACAGGGCCTACAATGAGCAGTTCTTC. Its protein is CASSSRDRAYNEQFF. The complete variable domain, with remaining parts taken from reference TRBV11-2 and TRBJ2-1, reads EAGVAQSPRYKIIEKRQSVAFWCNPISGHATLYWYQQILGQGPKLLIQFQNNGVVDDSQLPKDRFSAERLKGVDSTLKIQPAKLEDSAVYLCASSSRDRAYNEQFFGPGTRLTVL.

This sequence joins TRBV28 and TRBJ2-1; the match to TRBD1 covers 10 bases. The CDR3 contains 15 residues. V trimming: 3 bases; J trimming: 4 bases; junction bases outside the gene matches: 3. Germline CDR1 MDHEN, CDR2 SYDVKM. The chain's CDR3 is CASSFRDRGYNEQFF. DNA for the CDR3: TGTGCCAGCAGTTTCCGGGACAGGGGTTACAATGAGCAGTTCTTC.

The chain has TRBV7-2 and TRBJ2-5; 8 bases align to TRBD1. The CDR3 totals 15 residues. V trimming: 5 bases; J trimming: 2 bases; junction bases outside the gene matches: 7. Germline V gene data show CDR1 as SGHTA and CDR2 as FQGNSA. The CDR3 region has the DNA TGTGCCAGCAGCGTAGGACAGGGCCCACAAGAGACCCAGTACTTC. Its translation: CASSVGQGPQETQYF.

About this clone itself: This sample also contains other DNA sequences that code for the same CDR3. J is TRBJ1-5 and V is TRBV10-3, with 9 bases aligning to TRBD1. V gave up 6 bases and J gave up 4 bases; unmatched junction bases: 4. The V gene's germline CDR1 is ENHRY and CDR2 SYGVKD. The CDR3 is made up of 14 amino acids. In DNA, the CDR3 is TGTGCCATCAGCGACGGACAGGGGAATCAGCCCCAGCATTTT. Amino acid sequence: CAISDGQGNQPQHF.

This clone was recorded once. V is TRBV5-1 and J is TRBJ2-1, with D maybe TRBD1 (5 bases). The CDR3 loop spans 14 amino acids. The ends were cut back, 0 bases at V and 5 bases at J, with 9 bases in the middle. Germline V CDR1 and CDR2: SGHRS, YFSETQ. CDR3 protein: CASSLVLGDNEQFF. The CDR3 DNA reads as TGCGCCAGCAGCTTGGTGTTAGGGGACAATGAGCAGTTCTTC.

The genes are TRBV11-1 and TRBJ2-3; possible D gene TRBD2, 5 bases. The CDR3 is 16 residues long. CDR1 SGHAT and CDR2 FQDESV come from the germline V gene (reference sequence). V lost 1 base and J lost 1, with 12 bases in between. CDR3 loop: CASSLDQAGGTDTQYF. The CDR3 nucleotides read TGTGCCAGCAGCTTAGACCAGGCGGGTGGCACAGATACGCAGTATTTT.

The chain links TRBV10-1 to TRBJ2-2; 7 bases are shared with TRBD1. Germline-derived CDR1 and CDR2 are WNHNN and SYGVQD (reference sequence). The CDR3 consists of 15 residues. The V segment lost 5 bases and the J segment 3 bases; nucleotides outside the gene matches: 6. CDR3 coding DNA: TGCGCCAGCAGTCCGGGACAGCAATACACCGGGGAGCTGTTTTTT. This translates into CASSPGQQYTGELFF.

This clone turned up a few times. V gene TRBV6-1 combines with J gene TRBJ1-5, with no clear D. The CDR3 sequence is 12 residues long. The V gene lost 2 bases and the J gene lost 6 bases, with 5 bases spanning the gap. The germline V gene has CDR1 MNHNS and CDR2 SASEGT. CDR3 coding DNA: TGTGCCAGCAGTGAATCGTTTCAGCCCCAGCATTTT. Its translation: CASSESFQPQHF.

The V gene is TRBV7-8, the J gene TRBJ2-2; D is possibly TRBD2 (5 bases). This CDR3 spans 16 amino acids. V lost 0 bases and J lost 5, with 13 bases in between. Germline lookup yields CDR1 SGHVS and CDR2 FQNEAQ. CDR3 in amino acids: CASSLAQAGGTGELFF. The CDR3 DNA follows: TGTGCCAGCAGCTTAGCCCAGGCAGGCGGGACCGGGGAGCTGTTTTTT. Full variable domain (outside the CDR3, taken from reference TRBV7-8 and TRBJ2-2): GAGVSQSPRYKVAKRGQDVALRCDPISGHVSLFWYQQALGQGPEFLTYFQNEAQLDKSGLPSDRFFAERPEGSVSTLKIQRTQQEDSAVYLCASSLAQAGGTGELFFGEGSRLTVL.